Shown below are 5 T cell receptor beta chains from a single sample sequenced in a study of blood T cell repertoires in COVID-19 (dated by TCRdb to 2018 to 2021). The library was made by the immunoSEQ multiplex PCR assay. TCRdb took over this immuneACCESS table, retaining in-frame rearrangements with V and J assigned. Such tables are incomplete; in checked studies, under half of the missing clones stem from an unresolved V gene, and the remainder is unexplained. Across this sample there are roughly 100,000 clones, with around 73% seen only once. The biggest ten clones account for around 9.8% of the sample. Sequencing was carried out using peripheral blood. The source is a man between 60 and 75 years old with active or convalescent COVID-19.

This clone was observed a single time. DNA for the CDR3: TGTGCCAGCAGCCCAGACAGGGTGGGCCAAGAGACCCAGTACTTC. The encoded protein is CASSPDRVGQETQYF. The rearrangement joins TRBV9 to TRBJ2-5; 7 nucleotides agree with TRBD1. The CDR3 spans 15 residues. J lost 1 base, V lost 4 bases, and 7 bases had no gene match. Per the germline V gene, CDR1 is SGDLS and CDR2 is YYNGEE.

This sequence joins TRBV6-5 and TRBJ2-2; D gene ambiguous. Trimming took 6 bases from V and 7 from J, leaving 6 bases between them. The CDR3 consists of 11 residues. The germline V gene has CDR1 MNHEY and CDR2 SVGAGI. The CDR3 DNA sequence: TGTGCCAGCAGCTCCGTCGGGGAGCTGTTTTTT. Protein: CASSSVGELFF.

The chain links TRBV11-2 to TRBJ2-1; the D gene is possibly TRBD2 (6 bases). Germline loops: CDR1 SGHAT, CDR2 FQNNGV. This CDR3 comprises 15 residues. Trimming took off 5 bases at V and 0 bases at J, with 11 bases between the two ends. The CDR3, as DNA: TGTGCCAGCAGCCCCAGGAGGGCCTCCTACAATGAGCAGTTCTTC. It translates to CASSPRRASYNEQFF.

The chain has TRBV10-3 and TRBJ2-1; D unclear. This CDR3 spans 11 amino acids. Germline loops: CDR1 ENHRY, CDR2 SYGVKD. The V and J ends lost 0 bases and 9 bases respectively, with 3 bases between them. In DNA, the CDR3 is TGTGCCATCAGTGAGTCTAGTGAGCAGTTCTTC. Translated: CAISESSEQFF.

The CDR3 spells CASSSDRGQPQHF. DNA for the CDR3: TGTGCCAGCAGCTCGGACAGGGGTCAGCCCCAGCATTTT. V usage is TRBV7-2 and J usage is TRBJ1-5; TRBD1 agrees at 9 bases. The V gene's germline CDR1 is SGHTA and CDR2 FQGNSA. CDR3 size: 13 residues. Unmatched junction bases numbered 1, after V lost 4 bases and J lost 6 bases. The variable domain in full, completed from reference TRBV7-2 and TRBJ1-5, reads GAGVSQSPSNKVTEKGKDVELRCDPISGHTALYWYRQSLGQGLEFLIYFQGNSAPDKSGLPSDRFSAERTGGSVSTLTIQRTQQEDSAVYLCASSSDRGQPQHFGDGTRLSIL.